What follows are 17 T cell receptor beta chains derived from one specimen sequenced in a study of blood T cells in healthy people across ages. A second PCR, run for about 7 to 11 cycles, used a sample-barcoded 5' primer plus a J-beta primer mix. TCRdb recomputed calls from the 5' RACE reads with MiXCR, one row per CDR3 protein. The top ten clones hold roughly 17% of a sample with some 900,000 distinct CDR3 sequences, under 30% of them seen once. The specimen was blood. These receptors were obtained from an elderly woman in good health.

This clonotype showed up just once. The rearrangement joins TRBV28 to TRBJ1-5, with 8 bases that match TRBD1. Germline-derived CDR1 and CDR2 are MDHEN and SYDVKM. The CDR3 is made up of 14 amino acids. Trimming took 5 bases from V and 7 from J; bases not matched to a gene: 7. CDR3 sequence (DNA): TGTGCCAGCAGTGCAGGACAGGGTTGGCAGCCCCAGCATTTT. Its translation is CASSAGQGWQPQHF.

The J gene is TRBJ1-3, the V gene TRBV12-3 or TRBV12-4, with D maybe TRBD1 (5 bases). CDR3 size: 13 residues. Trimming cost V 8 bases and J 2 bases, with 10 bases left between them. CDR3: CASRLTAGNTIYF. As DNA, the CDR3 is TGTGCCAGCCGATTGACAGCTGGAAACACCATATATTTT.

Many counts were recorded for this clonotype. The genes are TRBV25-1 and TRBJ2-7, with D tentatively TRBD1 (6 bases). The CDR3 runs to 15 residues. The germline CDR1 and CDR2 sequences are MGHDK and SYGVNS. Trimming took off 5 bases at V and 2 bases at J, with 16 bases between the two ends. The CDR3 bases are TGTGCCAGCAGTCCGGGACACCCAGGTGCCTACGAGCAGTACTTC. It yields the protein CASSPGHPGAYEQYF.

This clonotype occurred many times. The chain recombines TRBV6-6 with TRBJ1-6; no clear D gene. The germline V gene encodes CDR1 MNHNY and CDR2 SVGAGI (reference sequence). The CDR3 totals 14 residues. With 6 bases removed from V and 10 bases from J, the gap between germline ends came to 16 bases. The CDR3 DNA follows: TGTGCCAGCAGCGGCCCGGATATACTATCACCCCTCCACTTT. This gives the protein CASSGPDILSPLHF.

The rearrangement joins TRBV4-1 to TRBJ2-4; a possible D gene is TRBD2 (6 bases). The end of the DNA fits TRBJ2-7 better, so the J call may be wrong. Germline CDR1 reads MGHRA; CDR2 reads YSYEKL. CDR3 length: 16 residues. CDR3 bases: TGCGCCAGCAGCCAAGGGACGACTCAGCGGGCCTACGAGCAGTACTTC. Its translation is CASSQGTTQRAYEQYF.

A word on this clonotype: A read error may explain this, as a much larger clone is one base away. The chain is built from TRBV7-6 and TRBJ2-3; 8 bases are a match to TRBD2. Per the germline V gene, CDR1 is SGHVS and CDR2 is FNYEAQ. The CDR3 runs to 16 residues. After removal of 5 bases from V and 8 bases from J, the junction contained 15 bases not matched to a gene. DNA for the CDR3: TGTGCCAGCAGCGCGCCGGGGCGGGGGGACCGAGGTACGCAGTATTTT. Protein: CASSAPGRGDRGTQYF.

The genes are TRBV5-1 and TRBJ1-1, with D uncertain. The CDR3 consists of 13 residues. Per the germline V gene, CDR1 is SGHRS and CDR2 is YFSETQ. V gave up 3 bases and J gave up 1 base, with 7 bases separating them. The CDR3 loop is CASSSSRNTEAFF. CDR3 DNA sequence: TGCGCCAGCAGCTCGTCAAGGAACACTGAAGCTTTCTTT.

This clonotype was detected ten times or more. The CDR3, as DNA: TGTGCCAGCAGTCCAAAGTGGGTGTGGGATACGCAGTATTTT. Translation: CASSPKWVWDTQYF. The rearrangement joins TRBV27 to TRBJ2-3; D gene unclear. The CDR3 length is 14 residues. CDR1 is MNHEY, CDR2 SMNVEV, per germline (reference sequence). V lost 5 bases, J lost 6 bases, and 15 bases lay in between.

This clonotype was observed a handful of times. This chain joins TRBV27 and TRBJ2-1, with D maybe TRBD1 (5 bases). Germline V gene lookup returns CDR1 MNHEY and CDR2 SMNVEV (reference sequence). This CDR3 comprises 15 residues. V lost 2 bases to trimming and J lost 8 bases, with 16 bases between them. The CDR3 region is CASSLIGASGDEQFF. The CDR3 DNA is TGTGCCAGCAGTTTAATAGGGGCATCTGGGGATGAGCAGTTCTTC.

CDR3 in amino acids: CAYGAVSSYEQYF. In nucleotides, the CDR3 is TGTGCCTATGGTGCGGTGAGCTCCTACGAGCAGTACTTC. The rearrangement joins TRBV5-4 to TRBJ2-7; D unclear. With 10 bases removed from V and 0 bases from J, the gap between germline ends came to 14 bases. The germline V gene has CDR1 SGHNT and CDR2 YYREEE (reference sequence). There are 13 residues in the CDR3.

The chain employs TRBV9 and TRBJ1-6; 8 bases agree with TRBD1. V gave up 3 bases and J gave up 11 bases; unmatched junction bases: 10. The CDR3 is 15 residues long. CDR1 and CDR2 (germline): SGDLS, YYNGEE. CDR3 loop: CASSGPGTGGAPLHF. As DNA, the CDR3 is TGTGCCAGCAGCGGACCTGGGACAGGCGGGGCACCCCTCCACTTT. The whole variable domain, remainder taken from reference TRBV9 and TRBJ1-6, is DSGVTQTPKHLITATGQRVTLRCSPRSGDLSVYWYQQSLDQGLQFLIQYYNGEERAKGNILERFSAQQFPDLHSELNLSSLELGDSALYFCASSGPGTGGAPLHFGNGTRLTVT.

This clonotype was detected ten times or more. The J gene is TRBJ2-7, the V gene TRBV5-1; TRBD2 matches 10 bases. With 4 bases clipped from V and 2 bases from J, the junction kept 6 bases outside the gene matches. Germline CDR1 SGHRS, CDR2 YFSETQ. This CDR3 has 15 amino acids. The DNA of the CDR3 is TGCGCCAGCAGCACTAGCGGGGTCTCTCCCTACGAGCAGTACTTC. The encoded protein is CASSTSGVSPYEQYF.

V gene TRBV7-9 combines with J gene TRBJ1-2; 7 bases are a match to TRBD1. The CDR3 covers 16 residues. Looked up from germline, CDR1 is SEHNR and CDR2 is FQNEAQ (reference sequence). V trimming: 6 bases; J trimming: 2 bases; junction bases outside the gene matches: 12. The CDR3 protein is CASSYGGSGGNYGYTF. DNA of the CDR3: TGTGCCAGCAGTTATGGGGGGTCAGGGGGGAACTATGGCTACACCTTC.

This chain joins TRBV13 and TRBJ2-5; 8 bases agree with TRBD1. Judging by the DNA end, TRBJ2-7 fits better; the J call may be wrong. The CDR3 extends over 15 amino acids. Germline CDR1 reads PRHDT; CDR2 reads FYEKMQ (reference sequence). The CDR3 nucleotides read TGTGCCAGCAGCAACGCCGGGACAGGCTCGCGCGAGCAGTACTTC. This encodes CASSNAGTGSREQYF.

The V and J genes are TRBV10-3 and TRBJ2-3; TRBD2 agrees at 9 bases. The J segment lost 4 bases and the V segment lost 9 bases, leaving 8 bases of the junction unmatched. The length of the CDR3 is 14 residues. Germline V gene sequence: CDR1 ENHRY, CDR2 SYGVKD. In DNA form, the CDR3 reads TGTGCCATGTCTGGGGGGACTAGCTCAGATACGCAGTATTTT. This codes for CAMSGGTSSDTQYF.

V is TRBV7-2 and J is TRBJ2-5; TRBD2 matches 9 bases. The CDR3 has 16 amino acids. The V gene end was trimmed by 0 bases and the J gene end by 7 bases; junction bases not matched to a gene: 9. CDR1 is SGHTA, CDR2 FQGNSA, per germline. In nucleotides, the CDR3 is TGTGCCAGCAGCTTAGCGGGCGTAGCGGGGGCGGCGACCCAGTACTTC. It is translated as CASSLAGVAGAATQYF.

This clonotype was seen at least ten times. The rearrangement uses TRBV15 and TRBJ2-7; TRBD2 matches at 12 bases. CDR3 length: 16 residues. V was pared by 5 bases and J by 1 base, with 6 bases of the junction left unmatched. The V gene's germline CDR1 is LNHNV and CDR2 YYDKDF (reference sequence). This CDR3 is CATSRGTSGRSYEQYF. The CDR3 coding sequence is TGTGCCACCAGCCGAGGGACTAGCGGGCGATCCTACGAGCAGTACTTC. The whole variable domain, filled in from reference TRBV15 and TRBJ2-7, reads DAMVIQNPRYQVTQFGKPVTLSCSQTLNHNVMYWYQQKSSQAPKLLFHYYDKDFNNEADTPDNFQSRRPNTSFCFLDIRSPGLGDTAMYLCATSRGTSGRSYEQYFGPGTRLTVT.